This T cell receptor (beta chain) appears in the sequencing data of a study of Ad26.COV2.S vaccination and SARS-CoV-2 variants. Study in general: A participant enrolled in the COV1001 Ad26.COV2.S trial arm provided the sample. In the study, Ad26.COV2.S was injected intramuscularly once, or twice 56 days apart. Study conclusions and caveats: Compared with placebo recipients, vaccine recipients had higher spike-specific TCR breadth. Similar non-spike TCR breadth was seen in vaccine and placebo recipients.

Profiling relied on immunoSEQ multiplex PCR, and the TCRdb table lists in-frame clones only, not all of them. The table records a few hundred thousand clones, 88% of them present only once. About this clone itself: Its matching antigen is unknown.

V was shortened by 2 bases and J by 9 bases, with 26 bases between the two germline ends. Germline values: CDR1 LGHNA, CDR2 YNFKEQ. This CDR3 spans 18 amino acids. Treatment defined: some 20 received Ad26.COV2.S at low or high dose, single or two shots; five or six received placebo; per-sample allocation not given. Specimen acquisition occurred on day 63 following the initial vaccine or placebo injection. The sequences come from peripheral blood, collected in a trial of Ad26.COV2.S vaccine versus placebo. The V call is TRBV4-2, the J call TRBJ2-4, with D possibly being TRBD2 (5 bases). The TCR was taken from a person aged 18 to 59 who received the Ad26.COV2.S COVID-19 vaccine or a placebo. CDR3 coding DNA: TGTGCCAGCAGCCAAAAAGCGTTGCCCGACGGCCGTGGAGGCATTCAGTACTTC. This translates into CASSQKALPDGRGGIQYF.